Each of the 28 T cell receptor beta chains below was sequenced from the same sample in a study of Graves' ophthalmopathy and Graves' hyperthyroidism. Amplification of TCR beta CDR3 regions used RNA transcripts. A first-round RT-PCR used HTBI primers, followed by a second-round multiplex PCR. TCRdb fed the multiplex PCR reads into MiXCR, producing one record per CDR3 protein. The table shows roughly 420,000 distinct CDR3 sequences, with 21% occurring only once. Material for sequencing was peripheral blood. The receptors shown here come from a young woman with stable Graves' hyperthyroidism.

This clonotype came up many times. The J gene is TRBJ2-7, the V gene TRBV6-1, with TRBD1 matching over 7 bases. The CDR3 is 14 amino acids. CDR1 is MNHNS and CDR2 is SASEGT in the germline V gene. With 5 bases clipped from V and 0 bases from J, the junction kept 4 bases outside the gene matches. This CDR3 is CASSKTGSSYEQYF. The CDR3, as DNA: TGTGCCAGCAGTAAGACAGGGAGCTCCTACGAGCAGTACTTC.

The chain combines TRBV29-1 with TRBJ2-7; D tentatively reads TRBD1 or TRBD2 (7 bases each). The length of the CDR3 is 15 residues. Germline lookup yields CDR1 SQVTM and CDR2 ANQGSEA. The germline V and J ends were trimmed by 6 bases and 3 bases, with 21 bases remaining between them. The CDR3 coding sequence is TGCAGCGTGAGGGGGCTCCGGGGGGCGAGCTACGAGCAGTACTTC. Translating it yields CSVRGLRGASYEQYF.

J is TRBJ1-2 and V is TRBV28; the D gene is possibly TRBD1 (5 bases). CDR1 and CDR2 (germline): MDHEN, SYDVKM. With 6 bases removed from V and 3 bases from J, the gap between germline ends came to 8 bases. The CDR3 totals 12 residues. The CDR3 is CASRWGYYGYTF. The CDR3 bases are TGTGCCAGCAGGTGGGGGTACTATGGCTACACCTTC.

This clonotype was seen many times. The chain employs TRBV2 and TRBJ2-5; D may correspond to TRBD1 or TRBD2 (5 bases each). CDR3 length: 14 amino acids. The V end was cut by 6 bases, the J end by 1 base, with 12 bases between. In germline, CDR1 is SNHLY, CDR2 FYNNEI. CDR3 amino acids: CASSPVGGQETQYF. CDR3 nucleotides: TGTGCCAGCAGCCCGGTTGGGGGCCAAGAGACCCAGTACTTC.

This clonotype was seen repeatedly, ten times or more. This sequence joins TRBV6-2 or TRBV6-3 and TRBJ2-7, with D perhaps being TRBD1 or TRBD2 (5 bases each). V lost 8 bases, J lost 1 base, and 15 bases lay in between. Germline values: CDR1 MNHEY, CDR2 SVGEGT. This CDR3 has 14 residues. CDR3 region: CASLFGTESYEQYF. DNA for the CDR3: TGTGCCAGCCTCTTTGGGACGGAGTCCTACGAGCAGTACTTC.

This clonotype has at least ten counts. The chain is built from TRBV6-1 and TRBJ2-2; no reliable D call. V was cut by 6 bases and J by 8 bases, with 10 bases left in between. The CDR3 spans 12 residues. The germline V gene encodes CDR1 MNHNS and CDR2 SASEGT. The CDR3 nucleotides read TGTGCCAGCAGCCTCGCCTTTGGGGAGCTGTTTTTT. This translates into CASSLAFGELFF.

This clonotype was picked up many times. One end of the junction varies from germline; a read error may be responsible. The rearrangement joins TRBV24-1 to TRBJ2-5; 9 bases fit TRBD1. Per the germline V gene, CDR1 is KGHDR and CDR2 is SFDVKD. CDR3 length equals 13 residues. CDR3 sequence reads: CATSDLHRGQLSF. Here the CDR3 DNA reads TGTGCCACCAGTGATTTGCACAGGGGGCAACTTTCCTTC.

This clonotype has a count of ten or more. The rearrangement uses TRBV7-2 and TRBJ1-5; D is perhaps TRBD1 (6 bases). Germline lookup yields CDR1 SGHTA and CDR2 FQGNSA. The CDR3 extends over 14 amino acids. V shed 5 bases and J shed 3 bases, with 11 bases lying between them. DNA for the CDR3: TGTGCCAGCAGCCGGGACAACGCCAATCAGCCCCAGCATTTT. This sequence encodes CASSRDNANQPQHF.

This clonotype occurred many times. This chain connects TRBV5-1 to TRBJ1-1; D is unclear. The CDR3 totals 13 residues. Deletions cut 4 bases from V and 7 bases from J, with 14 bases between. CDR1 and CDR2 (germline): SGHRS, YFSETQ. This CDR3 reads CASSPTGNGEAFF. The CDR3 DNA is TGCGCCAGCAGCCCCACCGGGAATGGTGAAGCTTTCTTT.

The CDR3 DNA sequence: TGTGCCAGCAGTTACGGGGCCAGGGAAGAGACCCAGTACTTC. Protein sequence: CASSYGAREETQYF. This chain connects TRBV6-5 to TRBJ2-5, with D perhaps TRBD1 (5 bases). CDR3 length: 14 residues. Trimming pared 2 bases from V and 3 bases from J, leaving 10 bases between. Germline V gives CDR1 MNHEY, CDR2 SVGAGI.

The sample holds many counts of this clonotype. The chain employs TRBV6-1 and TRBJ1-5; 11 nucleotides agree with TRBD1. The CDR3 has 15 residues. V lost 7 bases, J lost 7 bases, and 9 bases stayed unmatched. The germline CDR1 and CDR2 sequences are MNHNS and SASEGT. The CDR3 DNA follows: TGTGCCAGCACATGGACAGGGGGCTCAAGACAGCCCCAGCATTTT. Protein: CASTWTGGSRQPQHF.

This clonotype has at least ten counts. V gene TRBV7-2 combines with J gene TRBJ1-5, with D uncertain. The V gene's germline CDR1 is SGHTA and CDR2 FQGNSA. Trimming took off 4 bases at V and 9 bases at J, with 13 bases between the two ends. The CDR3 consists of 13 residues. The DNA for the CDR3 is TGTGCCAGCAGCTCCCTAAACCGGCTGCCCCAGCATTTT. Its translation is CASSSLNRLPQHF. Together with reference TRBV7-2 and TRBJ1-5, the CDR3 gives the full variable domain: GAGVSQSPSNKVTEKGKDVELRCDPISGHTALYWYRQSLGQGLEFLIYFQGNSAPDKSGLPSDRFSAERTGGSVSTLTIQRTQQEDSAVYLCASSSLNRLPQHFGDGTRLSIL.

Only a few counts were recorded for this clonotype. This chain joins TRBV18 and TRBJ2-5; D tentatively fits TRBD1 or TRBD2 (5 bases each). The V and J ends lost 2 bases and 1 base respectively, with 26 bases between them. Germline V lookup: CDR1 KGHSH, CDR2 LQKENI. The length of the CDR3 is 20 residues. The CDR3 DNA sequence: TGTGCCAGCTCACCAGAGGGACGGAGATCAGTTGTCTCGGCCCAAGAGACCCAGTACTTC. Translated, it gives CASSPEGRRSVVSAQETQYF.

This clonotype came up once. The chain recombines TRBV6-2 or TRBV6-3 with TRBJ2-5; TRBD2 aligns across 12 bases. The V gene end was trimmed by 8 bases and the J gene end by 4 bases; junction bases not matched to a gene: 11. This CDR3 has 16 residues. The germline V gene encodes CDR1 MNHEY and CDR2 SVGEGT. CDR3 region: CASGGLAGEGGETQYF. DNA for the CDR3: TGTGCCAGCGGGGGACTAGCGGGTGAAGGAGGAGAGACCCAGTACTTC.

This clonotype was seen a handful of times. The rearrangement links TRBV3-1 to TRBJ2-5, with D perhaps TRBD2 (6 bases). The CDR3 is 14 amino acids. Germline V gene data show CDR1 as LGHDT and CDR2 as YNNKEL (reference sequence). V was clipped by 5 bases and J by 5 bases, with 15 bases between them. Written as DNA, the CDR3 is TGTGCCAGCAGCTACGGGAGTGACGAGGAGACCCAGTACTTC. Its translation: CASSYGSDEETQYF.

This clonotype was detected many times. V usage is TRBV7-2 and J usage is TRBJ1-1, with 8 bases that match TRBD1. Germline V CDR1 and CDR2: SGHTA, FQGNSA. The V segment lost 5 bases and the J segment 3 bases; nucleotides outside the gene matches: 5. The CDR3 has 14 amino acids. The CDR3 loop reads CASSPRQGHTEAFF. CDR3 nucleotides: TGTGCCAGCAGCCCGAGACAGGGGCACACTGAAGCTTTCTTT.

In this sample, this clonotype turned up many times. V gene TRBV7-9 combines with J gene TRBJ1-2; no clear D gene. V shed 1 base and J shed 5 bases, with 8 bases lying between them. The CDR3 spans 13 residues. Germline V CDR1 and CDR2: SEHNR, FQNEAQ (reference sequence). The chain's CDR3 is CASSLGTEYGYTF. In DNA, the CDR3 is TGTGCCAGCAGCTTAGGGACGGAATATGGCTACACCTTC.

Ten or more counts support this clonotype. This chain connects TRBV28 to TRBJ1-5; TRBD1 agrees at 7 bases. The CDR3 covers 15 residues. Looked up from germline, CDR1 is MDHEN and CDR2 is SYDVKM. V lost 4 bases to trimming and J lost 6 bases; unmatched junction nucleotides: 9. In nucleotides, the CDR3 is TGTGCCAGCAGTTCGACAGGGCCCTATAGTCAGCCCCAGCATTTT. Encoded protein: CASSSTGPYSQPQHF.

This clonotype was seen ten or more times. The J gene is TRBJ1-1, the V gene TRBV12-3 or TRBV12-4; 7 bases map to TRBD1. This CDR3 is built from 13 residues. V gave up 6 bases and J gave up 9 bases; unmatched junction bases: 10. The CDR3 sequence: CASRTGTENQAFF. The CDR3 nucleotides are TGTGCCAGCAGGACCGGGACAGAGAACCAAGCTTTCTTT.

CDR3 sequence reads: CATSDGGSLLSGYTF. CDR3 bases: TGTGCCACCAGTGACGGCGGGAGTCTCTTGAGTGGCTACACCTTC. This chain connects TRBV24-1 to TRBJ1-2; D ambiguous. This CDR3 is 15 amino acids long. From germline, CDR1 is KGHDR and CDR2 SFDVKD. Trimming took 4 bases from V and 7 from J, leaving 18 bases between them.

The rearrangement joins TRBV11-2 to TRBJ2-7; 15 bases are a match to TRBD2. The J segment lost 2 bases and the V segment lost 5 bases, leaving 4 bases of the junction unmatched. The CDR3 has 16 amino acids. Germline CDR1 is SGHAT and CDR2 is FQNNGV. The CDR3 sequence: CASSLRTSGRAYEQYF. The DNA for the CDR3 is TGTGCCAGCAGCCTTCGGACTAGCGGGAGGGCCTACGAGCAGTACTTC.

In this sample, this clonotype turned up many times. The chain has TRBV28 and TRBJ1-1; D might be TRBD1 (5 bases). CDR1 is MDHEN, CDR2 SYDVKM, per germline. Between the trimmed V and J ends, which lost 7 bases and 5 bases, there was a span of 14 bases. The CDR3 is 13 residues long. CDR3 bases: TGTGCCAGCACCTTCCAGGGTCAAACTGAAGCTTTCTTT. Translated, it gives CASTFQGQTEAFF.

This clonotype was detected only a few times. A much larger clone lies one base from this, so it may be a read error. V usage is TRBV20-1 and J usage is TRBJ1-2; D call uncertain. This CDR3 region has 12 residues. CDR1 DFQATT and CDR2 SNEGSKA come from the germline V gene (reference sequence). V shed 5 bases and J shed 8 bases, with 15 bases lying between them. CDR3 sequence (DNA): TGCAGTGCTGGACGGCGGCTCCACGGCTACACCTTC. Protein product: CSAGRRLHGYTF.

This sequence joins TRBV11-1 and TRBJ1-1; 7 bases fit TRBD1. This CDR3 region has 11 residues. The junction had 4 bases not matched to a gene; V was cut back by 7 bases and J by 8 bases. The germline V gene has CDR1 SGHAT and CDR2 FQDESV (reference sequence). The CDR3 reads CASNRDSEAFF. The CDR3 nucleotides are TGTGCCAGCAATCGGGACAGCGAAGCTTTCTTT.

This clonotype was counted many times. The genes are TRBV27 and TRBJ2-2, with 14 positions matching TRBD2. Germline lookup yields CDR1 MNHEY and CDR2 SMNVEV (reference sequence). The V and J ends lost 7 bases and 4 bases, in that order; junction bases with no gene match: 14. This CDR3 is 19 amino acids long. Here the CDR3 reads CASTPLRTSGRPPTGELFF. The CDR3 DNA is TGTGCCAGCACCCCCCTCCGGACTAGCGGGAGGCCCCCCACCGGGGAGCTGTTTTTT.

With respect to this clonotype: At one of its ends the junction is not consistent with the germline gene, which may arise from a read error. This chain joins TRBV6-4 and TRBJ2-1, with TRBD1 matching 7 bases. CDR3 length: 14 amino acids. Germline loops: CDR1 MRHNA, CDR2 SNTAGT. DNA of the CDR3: TGTACCAGCAGTGAAGGTGACAGGGTTATTGAGCAGTTCTTC. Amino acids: CTSSEGDRVIEQFF.

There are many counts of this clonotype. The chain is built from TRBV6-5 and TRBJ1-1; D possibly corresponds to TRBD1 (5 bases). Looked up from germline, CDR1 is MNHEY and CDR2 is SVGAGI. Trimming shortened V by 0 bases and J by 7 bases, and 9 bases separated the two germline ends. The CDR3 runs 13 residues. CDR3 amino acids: CASSYSGGSEAFF. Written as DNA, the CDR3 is TGTGCCAGCAGTTACTCCGGGGGGAGTGAAGCTTTCTTT.

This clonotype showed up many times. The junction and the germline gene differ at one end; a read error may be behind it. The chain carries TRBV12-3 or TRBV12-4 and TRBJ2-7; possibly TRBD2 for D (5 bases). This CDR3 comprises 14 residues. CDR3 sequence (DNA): TGTGCCAGCAGTTTGGACTCCTTATCCTCCGAGCAGTACTTC. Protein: CASSLDSLSSEQYF.